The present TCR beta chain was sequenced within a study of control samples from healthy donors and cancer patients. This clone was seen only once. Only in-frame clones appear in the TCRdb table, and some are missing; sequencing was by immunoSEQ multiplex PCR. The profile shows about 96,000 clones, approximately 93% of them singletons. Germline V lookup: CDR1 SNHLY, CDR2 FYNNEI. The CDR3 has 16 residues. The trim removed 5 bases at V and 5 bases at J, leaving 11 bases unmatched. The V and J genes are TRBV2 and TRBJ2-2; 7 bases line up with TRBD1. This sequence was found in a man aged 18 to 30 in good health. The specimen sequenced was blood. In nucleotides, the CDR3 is TGTGCCAGCAGTCAAGTGCCGGGACAGCAAACCGGGGAGCTGTTTTTT. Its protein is CASSQVPGQQTGELFF.